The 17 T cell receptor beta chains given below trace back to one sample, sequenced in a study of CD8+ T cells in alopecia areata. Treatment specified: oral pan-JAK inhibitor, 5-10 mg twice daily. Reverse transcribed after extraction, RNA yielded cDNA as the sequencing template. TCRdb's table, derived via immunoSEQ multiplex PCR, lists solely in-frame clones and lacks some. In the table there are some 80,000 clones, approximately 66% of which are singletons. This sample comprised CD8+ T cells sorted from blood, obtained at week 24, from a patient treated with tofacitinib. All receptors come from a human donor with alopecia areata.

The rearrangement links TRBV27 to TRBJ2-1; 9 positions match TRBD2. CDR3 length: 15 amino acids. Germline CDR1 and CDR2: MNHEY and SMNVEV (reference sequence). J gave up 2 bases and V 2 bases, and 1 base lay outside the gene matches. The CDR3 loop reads CASSLIAGAYNEQFF. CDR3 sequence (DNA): TGTGCCAGCAGTTTAATAGCGGGAGCCTACAATGAGCAGTTCTTC.

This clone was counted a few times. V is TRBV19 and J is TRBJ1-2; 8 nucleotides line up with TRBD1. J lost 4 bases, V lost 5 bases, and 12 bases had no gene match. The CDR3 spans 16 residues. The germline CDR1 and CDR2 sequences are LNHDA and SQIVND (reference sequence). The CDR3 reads CASSAGQAAGTYGYTF. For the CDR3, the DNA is TGTGCCAGTAGTGCGGGACAGGCGGCGGGGACCTATGGCTACACCTTC.

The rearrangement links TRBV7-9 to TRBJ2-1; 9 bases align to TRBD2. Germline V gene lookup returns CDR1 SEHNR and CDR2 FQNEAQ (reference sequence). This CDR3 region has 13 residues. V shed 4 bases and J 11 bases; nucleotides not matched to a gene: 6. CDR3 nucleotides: TGTGCCAGCAGCTCGGGACTAGCATACAAGCAGTTCTTC. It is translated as CASSSGLAYKQFF.

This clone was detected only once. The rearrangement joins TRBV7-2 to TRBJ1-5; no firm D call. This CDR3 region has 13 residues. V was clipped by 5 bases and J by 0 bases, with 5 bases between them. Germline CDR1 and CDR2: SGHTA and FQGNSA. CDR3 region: CASSPSSNQPQHF. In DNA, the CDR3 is TGTGCCAGCAGCCCTTCTAGCAATCAGCCCCAGCATTTT.

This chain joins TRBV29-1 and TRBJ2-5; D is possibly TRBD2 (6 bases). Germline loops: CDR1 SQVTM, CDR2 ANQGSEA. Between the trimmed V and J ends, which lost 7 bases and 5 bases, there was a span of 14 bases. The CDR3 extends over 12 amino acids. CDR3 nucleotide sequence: TGCAGCGCCCTGGGAGGATGGGAGACCCAGTACTTC. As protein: CSALGGWETQYF.

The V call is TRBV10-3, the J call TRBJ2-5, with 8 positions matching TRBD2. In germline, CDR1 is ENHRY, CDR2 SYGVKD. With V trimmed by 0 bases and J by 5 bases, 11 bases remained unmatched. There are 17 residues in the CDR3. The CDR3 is CAISESTGGPPLETQYF. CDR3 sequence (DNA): TGTGCCATCAGTGAGTCGACGGGAGGGCCCCCTCTGGAGACCCAGTACTTC.

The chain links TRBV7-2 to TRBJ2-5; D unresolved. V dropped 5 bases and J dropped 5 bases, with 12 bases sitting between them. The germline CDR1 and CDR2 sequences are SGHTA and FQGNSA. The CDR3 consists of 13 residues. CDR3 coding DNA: TGTGCCAGCAGCCCTCATACGCTGGAGACCCAGTACTTC. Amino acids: CASSPHTLETQYF. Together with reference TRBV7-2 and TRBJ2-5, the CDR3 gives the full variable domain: GAGVSQSPSNKVTEKGKDVELRCDPISGHTALYWYRQSLGQGLEFLIYFQGNSAPDKSGLPSDRFSAERTGGSVSTLTIQRTQQEDSAVYLCASSPHTLETQYFGPGTRLLVL.

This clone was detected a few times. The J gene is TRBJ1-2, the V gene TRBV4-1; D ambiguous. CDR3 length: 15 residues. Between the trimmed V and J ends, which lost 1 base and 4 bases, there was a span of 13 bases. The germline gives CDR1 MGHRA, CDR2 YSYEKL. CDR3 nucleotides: TGCGCCAGCAGCCAAGGGGATGGGCCTTCCTATGGCTACACCTTC. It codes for CASSQGDGPSYGYTF.

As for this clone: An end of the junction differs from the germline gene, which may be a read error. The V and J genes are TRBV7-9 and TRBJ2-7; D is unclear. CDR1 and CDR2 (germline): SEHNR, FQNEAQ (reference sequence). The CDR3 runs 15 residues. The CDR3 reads CASSPWTAGAYEQYF. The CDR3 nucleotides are TGCGCCAGCAGCCCCTGGACGGCTGGGGCCTACGAGCAGTACTTC.

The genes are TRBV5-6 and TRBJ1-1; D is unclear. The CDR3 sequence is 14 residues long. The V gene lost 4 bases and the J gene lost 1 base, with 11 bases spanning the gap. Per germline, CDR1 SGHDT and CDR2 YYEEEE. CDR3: CASSLHPGNTEAFF. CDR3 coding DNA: TGTGCCAGCAGCCTCCATCCAGGGAACACTGAAGCTTTCTTT.

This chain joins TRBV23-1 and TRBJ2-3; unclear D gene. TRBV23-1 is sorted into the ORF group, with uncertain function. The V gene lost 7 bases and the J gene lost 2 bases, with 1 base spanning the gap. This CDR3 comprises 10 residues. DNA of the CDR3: TGCGCCAGCACCACAGATACGCAGTATTTT. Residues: CASTTDTQYF.

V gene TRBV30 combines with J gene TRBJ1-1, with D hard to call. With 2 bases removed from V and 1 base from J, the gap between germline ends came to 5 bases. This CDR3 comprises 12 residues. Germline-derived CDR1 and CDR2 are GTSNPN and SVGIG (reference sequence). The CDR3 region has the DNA TGTGCCTGGAGTTCGGGGAACACTGAAGCTTTCTTT. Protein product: CAWSSGNTEAFF.

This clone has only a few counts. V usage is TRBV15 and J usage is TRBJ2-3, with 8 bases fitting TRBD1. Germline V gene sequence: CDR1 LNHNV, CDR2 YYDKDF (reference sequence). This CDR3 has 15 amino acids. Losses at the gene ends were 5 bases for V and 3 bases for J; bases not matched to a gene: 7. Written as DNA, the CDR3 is TGTGCCACCAGCGTCCGGGACAGGAAGACAGATACGCAGTATTTT. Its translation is CATSVRDRKTDTQYF.

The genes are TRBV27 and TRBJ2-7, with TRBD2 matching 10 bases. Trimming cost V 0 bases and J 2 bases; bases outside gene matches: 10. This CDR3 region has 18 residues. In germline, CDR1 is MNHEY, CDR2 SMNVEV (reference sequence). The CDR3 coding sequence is TGTGCCAGCAGTTTATCGGGGTATCAGGGACTAGCGCCCTACGAGCAGTACTTC. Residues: CASSLSGYQGLAPYEQYF.

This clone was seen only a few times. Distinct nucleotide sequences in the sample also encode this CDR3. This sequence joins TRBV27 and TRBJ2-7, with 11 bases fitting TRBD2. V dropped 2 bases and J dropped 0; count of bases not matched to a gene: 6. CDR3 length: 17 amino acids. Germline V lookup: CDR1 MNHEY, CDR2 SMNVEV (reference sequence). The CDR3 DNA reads TGTGCCAGCAGTTTAAGGGGACTAGCGGAGGTCTCCTACGAGCAGTACTTC. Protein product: CASSLRGLAEVSYEQYF.

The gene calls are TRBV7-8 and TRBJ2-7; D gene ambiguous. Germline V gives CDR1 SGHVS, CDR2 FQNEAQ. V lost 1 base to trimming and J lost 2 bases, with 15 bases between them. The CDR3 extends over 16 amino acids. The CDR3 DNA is TGTGCCAGCAGCTTAGATGGCGGATTTAGAACCTACGAGCAGTACTTC. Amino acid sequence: CASSLDGGFRTYEQYF.

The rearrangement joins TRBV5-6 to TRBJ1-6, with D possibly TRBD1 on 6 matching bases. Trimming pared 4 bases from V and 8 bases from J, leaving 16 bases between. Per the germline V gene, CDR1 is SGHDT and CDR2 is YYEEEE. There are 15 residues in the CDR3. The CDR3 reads CASSSRDTNYSPLHF. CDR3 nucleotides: TGTGCCAGCAGCAGCCGGGACACCAACTATTCACCCCTCCACTTT.